The clone carrying this T cell receptor (beta chain) was recorded many times. Its specificity is not known. Germline CDR1 is SGHNT and CDR2 is YYREEE (reference sequence). Trimming removed 4 bases at V and 0 bases at J, with 11 bases between. The CDR3 spans 15 residues. UMIs were added to TCR cDNA along with a universal primer site when it was made by 5'RACE template switching. TCRdb itself ran the 5' RACE reads through MiXCR, one entry per CDR3 protein. The data hold 60,000 to 95,000 distinct CDR3 sequences, with 7.3% observed a single time. The record originates from a study of T cells after yellow fever vaccination. Study results and caveats: Few clonotypes appeared in both CD4 and CD8 compartments.

The chain has TRBV5-4 and TRBJ2-4, with D unresolved. The receptor was derived from a man aged 18-30 years who received the YFV17D yellow fever vaccine. The source material was CD8+ T cells sorted from PBMCs, sampled roughly 10 days after the first yellow fever vaccination. CDR3 in amino acids: CASSTAELAKNIQYF. The DNA for the CDR3 is TGTGCCAGCAGCACCGCCGAACTAGCCAAAAACATTCAGTACTTC.